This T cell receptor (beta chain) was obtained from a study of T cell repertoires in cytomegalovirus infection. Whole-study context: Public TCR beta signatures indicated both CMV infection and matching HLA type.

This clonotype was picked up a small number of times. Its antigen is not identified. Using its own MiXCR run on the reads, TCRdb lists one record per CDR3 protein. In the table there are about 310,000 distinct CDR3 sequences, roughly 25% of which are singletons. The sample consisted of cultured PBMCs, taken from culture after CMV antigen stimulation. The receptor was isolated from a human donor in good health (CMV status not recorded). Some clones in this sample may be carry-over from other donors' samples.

As DNA, the CDR3 is TGCGCCAGCAGCCCCCCGACTAGCGGGAGTGGGGGTGAGACCCAGTACTTC. Its protein is CASSPPTSGSGGETQYF. This chain links TRBV4-1 with TRBJ2-5; 12 bases fit TRBD2. This CDR3 has 17 residues. Trimming at V came to 4 bases and at J to 5 bases, leaving 11 bases not matched to a gene. From germline, CDR1 is MGHRA and CDR2 YSYEKL.